This T cell receptor (beta chain) was sequenced during a study of T cells after posttransplantation cyclophosphamide. The junction had 3 bases not matched to a gene; V was cut back by 5 bases and J by 3 bases. The CDR3 loop spans 14 amino acids. CDR1 is MNHEY, CDR2 SVGAGI, per germline. A marrow graft followed busulfan-fludarabine conditioning, with cyclophosphamide on days +3 and +4. In the case of this clone: Its specificity is not known.

Profiled with immunoSEQ multiplex PCR; TCRdb holds only in-frame clones, not every one. The profile shows roughly 20,000 clones, about nine tenths of them singletons. Findings of the study overall: Donor-recipient repertoire similarity was low at 1-2 months, rising over year one. Blood and skin or GI T cell repertoires showed limited TRB overlap.

The chain joins TRBV6-5 to TRBJ2-7; 11 bases align to TRBD2. The starting material was PBMCs, obtained after allogeneic stem cell transplant with posttransplant cyclophosphamide. The clonotype comes from a female patient in her 40s who received an allogeneic stem cell transplant from a related donor, was CMV-positive, and had no GVHD. Part of the T cells may come from the graft donor. The CDR3 region has the DNA TGTGCCAGCAGTGCACTAGCGGGAGTCTACGAGCAGTACTTC. It is translated as CASSALAGVYEQYF.